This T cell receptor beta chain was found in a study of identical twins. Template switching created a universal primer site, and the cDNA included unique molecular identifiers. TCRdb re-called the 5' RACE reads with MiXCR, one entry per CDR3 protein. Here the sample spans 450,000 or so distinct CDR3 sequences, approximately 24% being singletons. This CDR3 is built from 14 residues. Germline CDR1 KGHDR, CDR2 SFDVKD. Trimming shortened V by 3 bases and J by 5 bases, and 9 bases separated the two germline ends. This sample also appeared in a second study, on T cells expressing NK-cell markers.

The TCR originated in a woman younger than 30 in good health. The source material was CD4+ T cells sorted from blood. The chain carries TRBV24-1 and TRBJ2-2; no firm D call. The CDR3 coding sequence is TGTGCCACCAGTGATGTGTCCACGACCGGGGAGCTGTTTTTT. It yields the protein CATSDVSTTGELFF.